These 14 T cell receptor beta chains came from one sample sequenced in a study of T cells of healthy individuals. TCRdb independently ran MiXCR on the 5' RACE reads; one entry per CDR3 protein. Here the sample spans around 90,000 distinct CDR3 sequences, roughly 5.1% being singletons. The receptors were sampled from a female donor in good health.

Only a few counts were recorded for this clonotype. The chain is built from TRBV5-1 and TRBJ2-2; D is perhaps TRBD2 (7 bases). The V end lost 4 bases, the J end lost 3 bases, and 19 bases lay between the germline ends. Germline CDR1 and CDR2: SGHRS and YFSETQ. The CDR3 extends over 17 amino acids. The CDR3 DNA is TGCGCCAGCAGCCCACTCGGGGGGCGTCCGGACACCGGGGAGCTGTTTTTT. It yields the protein CASSPLGGRPDTGELFF.

This chain connects TRBV3-1 to TRBJ2-1, with D uncertain. The CDR3 extends over 13 amino acids. The V gene lost 4 bases and the J gene lost 5 bases, with 9 bases spanning the gap. From germline, CDR1 is LGHDT and CDR2 YNNKEL (reference sequence). The CDR3 is CASSLTLDNEQFF. In DNA, the CDR3 is TGTGCCAGCAGCCTAACCCTCGACAATGAGCAGTTCTTC.

This clonotype has ten or more counts. The chain is built from TRBV28 and TRBJ1-1, with D possibly TRBD1 on 5 matching bases. The germline gives CDR1 MDHEN, CDR2 SYDVKM. V lost 5 bases and J 0 bases, leaving 13 bases between the germline ends. This CDR3 region has 15 residues. CDR3 DNA: TGTGCCAGCAGTCCCCCTGAGGGGATGAACACTGAAGCTTTCTTT. Protein sequence: CASSPPEGMNTEAFF. Together with reference TRBV28 and TRBJ1-1, the CDR3 gives the full variable domain: DVKVTQSSRYLVKRTGEKVFLECVQDMDHENMFWYRQDPGLGLRLIYFSYDVKMKEKGDIPEGYSVSREKKERFSLILESASTNQTSMYLCASSPPEGMNTEAFFGQGTRLTVV.

Many counts were recorded for this clonotype. The chain carries TRBV28 and TRBJ1-1, with 7 nucleotides matching TRBD1. Germline V CDR1 and CDR2: MDHEN, SYDVKM. CDR3 length: 13 residues. With V trimmed by 8 bases and J by 8 bases, 11 bases remained unmatched. CDR3: CASLKGQLLEAFF. The CDR3 region has the DNA TGTGCCAGCCTCAAGGGACAGTTACTAGAAGCTTTCTTT.

J is TRBJ2-1 and V is TRBV9; possibly TRBD2 for D (6 bases). V lost 4 bases and J 0 bases, leaving 14 bases between the germline ends. Germline CDR1 is SGDLS and CDR2 is YYNGEE. CDR3 length: 16 residues. The CDR3 sequence is CASSPLVGGSYNEQFF. Here the CDR3 DNA reads TGTGCCAGCAGCCCCCTCGTCGGGGGCTCCTACAATGAGCAGTTCTTC.

Many counts were recorded for this clonotype. CDR3 sequence: CASSSHVDSPLHF. The CDR3 DNA reads TGTGCCAGCAGCTCCCACGTCGATTCACCCCTCCACTTT. The chain combines TRBV13 with TRBJ1-6; D is unclear. This CDR3 is built from 13 residues. V was cut by 4 bases and J by 8 bases, with 9 bases left in between. Germline CDR1 is PRHDT and CDR2 is FYEKMQ (reference sequence).

The table lists this clonotype with a few counts. V and J are TRBV4-2 and TRBJ1-3, with 7 nucleotides matching TRBD1. Germline-derived CDR1 and CDR2 are LGHNA and YNFKEQ. This CDR3 contains 14 residues. V was pared by 1 base and J by 3 bases, with 0 bases of the junction left unmatched. CDR3 protein: CASSQGQGGNTIYF. The DNA of the CDR3 is TGTGCCAGCAGCCAAGGACAGGGTGGAAACACCATATATTTT.

The genes are TRBV14 and TRBJ2-2; D may be TRBD2 (5 bases). V lost 2 bases and J 3 bases, leaving 7 bases between the germline ends. The CDR3 is 14 residues long. CDR1 and CDR2 (germline): SGHDN, FVKESK. The CDR3 spells CASSQIGDTGELFF. Written as DNA, the CDR3 is TGTGCCAGCAGCCAAATCGGGGACACCGGGGAGCTGTTTTTT.

This clonotype has a count of ten or more. The rearrangement joins TRBV27 to TRBJ2-3; 7 nucleotides agree with TRBD2. This CDR3 is built from 13 residues. Germline CDR1 and CDR2: MNHEY and SMNVEV (reference sequence). J lost 8 bases, V lost 5 bases, and 7 bases had no gene match. The DNA for the CDR3 is TGTGCCAGCAGTGTGGGAGGGCACGGTACGCAGTATTTT. This codes for CASSVGGHGTQYF.

This clonotype was counted ten times or more. The CDR3 bases are TGCGCCAGCAGGGACGGGGGCGAGGAGACCCAGTACTTC. Translating gives CASRDGGEETQYF. This sequence joins TRBV5-1 and TRBJ2-5; D tentatively reads TRBD1 or TRBD2 (6 bases each). Trimming pared 5 bases from V and 5 bases from J, leaving 13 bases between. This CDR3 spans 13 amino acids. Germline V gene data show CDR1 as SGHRS and CDR2 as YFSETQ.

This clonotype was found a few times. The genes are TRBV7-9 and TRBJ1-2; D unclear. This CDR3 is built from 14 residues. Per germline, CDR1 SEHNR and CDR2 FQNEAQ (reference sequence). V lost 1 base and J 4 bases, leaving 10 bases between the germline ends. The CDR3 loop is CASSLGGPAYGYTF. In DNA, the CDR3 is TGTGCCAGCAGCTTAGGCGGACCTGCCTATGGCTACACCTTC.

The chain links TRBV5-1 to TRBJ1-4; D is uncertain. CDR3 length equals 14 residues. Germline loops: CDR1 SGHRS, CDR2 YFSETQ. Trimming removed 7 bases at V and 5 bases at J, with 15 bases between. Written as DNA, the CDR3 is TGCGCCAGCTTTCATGGGAGTGGAAATGAAAAACTGTTTTTT. Translating it yields CASFHGSGNEKLFF. The entire variable domain, with the rest obtained from reference TRBV5-1 and TRBJ1-4, is as follows: KAGVTQTPRYLIKTRGQQVTLSCSPISGHRSVSWYQQTPGQGLQFLFEYFSETQRNKGNFPGRFSGRQFSNSRSEMNVSTLELGDSALYLCASFHGSGNEKLFFGSGTQLSVL.

There are many counts of this clonotype. The chain is built from TRBV2 and TRBJ1-2; 8 nucleotides agree with TRBD1. CDR1 and CDR2 from the germline V gene are SNHLY and FYNNEI. Losses at the gene ends were 7 bases for V and 7 bases for J; bases not matched to a gene: 11. The CDR3 is 14 residues long. For the CDR3, the DNA is TGTGCCAGCAACTTGGACAGGGACATAGGTGGCTACACCTTC. This encodes CASNLDRDIGGYTF.

A few counts support this clonotype. The V gene is TRBV3-1, the J gene TRBJ2-7, with a weak D call TRBD2 (5 bases). This CDR3 comprises 15 residues. From germline, CDR1 is LGHDT and CDR2 YNNKEL (reference sequence). The V and J ends lost 1 base and 3 bases respectively, with 13 bases between them. The chain's CDR3 is CASSQGLANNYEQYF. CDR3 DNA: TGTGCCAGCAGCCAAGGCTTAGCGAATAACTACGAGCAGTACTTC.